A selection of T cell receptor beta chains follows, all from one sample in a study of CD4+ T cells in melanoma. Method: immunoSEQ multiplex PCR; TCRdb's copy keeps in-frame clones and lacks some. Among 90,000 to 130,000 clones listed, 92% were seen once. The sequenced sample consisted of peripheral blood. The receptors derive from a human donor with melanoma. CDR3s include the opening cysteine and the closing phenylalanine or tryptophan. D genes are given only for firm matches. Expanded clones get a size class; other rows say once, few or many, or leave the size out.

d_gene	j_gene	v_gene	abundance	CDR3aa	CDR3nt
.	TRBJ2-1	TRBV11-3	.	CASSGRGNEQFF	TGTGCCAGCAGCGGTCGGGGGAATGAGCAGTTCTTC
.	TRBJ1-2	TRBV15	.	CATSRDPRRGYTF	TGTGCCACCAGCAGAGATCCAAGGAGGGGCTACACCTTC
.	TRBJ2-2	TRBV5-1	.	CASSQTGTNTGELFF	TGCGCCAGCAGCCAAACCGGGACGAACACCGGGGAGCTGTTTTTT
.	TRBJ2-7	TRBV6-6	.	CASSYAGQTLSYEQYF	TGTGCCAGCAGTTACGCGGGACAGACACTCTCCTACGAGCAGTACTTC
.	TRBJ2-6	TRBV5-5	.	CASSQAHGSSGANVLTF	TGTGCCAGCAGCCAAGCACACGGATCCTCTGGGGCCAACGTCCTGACTTTC
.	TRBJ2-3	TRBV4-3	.	CASGNGGQADTQYF	TGCGCCAGCGGTAATGGGGGCCAAGCAGATACGCAGTATTTT
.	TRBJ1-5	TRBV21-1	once	CASSKQGADNQPQHF	TGTGCCAGCAGCAAACAGGGGGCCGACAATCAGCCCCAGCATTTT
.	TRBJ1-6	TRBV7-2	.	CASSEQGGSPLHF	TGTGCCAGCAGCGAACAGGGCGGCTCACCCCTCCACTTT
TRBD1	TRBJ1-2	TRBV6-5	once	CASSSGTVYGYTF	TGTGCCAGCAGCTCCGGGACAGTCTATGGCTACACCTTC
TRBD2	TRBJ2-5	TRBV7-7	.	CASSLFSGSIETQYF	TGTGCCAGCAGCTTATTTAGCGGGAGTATCGAGACCCAGTACTTC
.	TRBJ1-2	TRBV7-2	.	CASSLNYGYTF	TGTGCCAGCAGCTTGAACTATGGCTACACCTTC
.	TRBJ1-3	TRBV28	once	CASITSRYWAGNTIYF	TGTGCCAGCATTACCTCCCGGTACTGGGCTGGAAACACCATATATTTT
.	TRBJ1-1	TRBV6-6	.	CAIRFSTNTEAFF	TGTGCCATTAGATTTTCTACGAACACTGAAGCTTTCTTT
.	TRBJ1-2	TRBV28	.	CATTEGGFGYGYTF	TGTGCCACCACAGAGGGTGGTTTCGGCTATGGCTACACCTTC
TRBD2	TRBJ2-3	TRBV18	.	CASSPPSGGALDTQYF	TGTGCCAGCTCACCACCTAGCGGGGGGGCCTTGGATACGCAGTATTTT
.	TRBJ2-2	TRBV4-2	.	CASSQPKGAGVATGELFF	TGTGCCAGCAGCCAACCCAAAGGGGCAGGGGTGGCCACCGGGGAGCTGTTTTTT
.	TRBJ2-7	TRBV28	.	CASSSTHISYEQYF	TGTGCCAGCAGTTCCACCCATATTTCCTACGAGCAGTACTTC
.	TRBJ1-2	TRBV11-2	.	CASSRTGLANYGYTF	TGTGCCAGCAGCAGAACAGGGTTGGCTAACTATGGCTACACCTTC
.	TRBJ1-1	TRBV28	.	CASARQTNTEAFF	TGTGCCAGCGCGCGACAGACGAACACTGAAGCTTTCTTT
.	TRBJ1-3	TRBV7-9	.	CASSLGTGRDTIYF	TGTGCCAGCAGCTTAGGTACAGGGAGAGACACCATATATTTT
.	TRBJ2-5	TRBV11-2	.	CASSLGGIEETQYF	TGTGCCAGCAGCTTAGGGGGGATCGAAGAGACCCAGTACTTC
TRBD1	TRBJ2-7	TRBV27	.	CASSPTGAPYEQYF	TGTGCCAGCAGTCCGACAGGGGCACCCTACGAGCAGTACTTC
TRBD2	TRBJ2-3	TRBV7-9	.	CASSPPSGYRTDTQYF	TGTGCCAGCAGCCCCCCTAGCGGCTATCGCACAGATACGCAGTATTTT
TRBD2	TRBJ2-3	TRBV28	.	CAIGGGLTSGGSTDTQYF	TGTGCCATCGGGGGGGGCTTGACTAGCGGGGGTAGCACAGATACGCAGTATTTT
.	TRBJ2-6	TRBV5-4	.	CASSLTATSGANVLTF	TGTGCCAGCAGCTTGACGGCAACCTCTGGGGCCAACGTCCTGACTTTC
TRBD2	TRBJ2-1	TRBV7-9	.	CASSLVAGGMNEQFF	TGTGCCAGCAGCTTAGTCGCGGGGGGGATGAATGAGCAGTTCTTC
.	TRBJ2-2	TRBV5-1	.	CASSLRVLADTGELFF	TGCGCCAGCAGTCTGAGGGTTCTAGCTGACACCGGGGAGCTGTTTTTT
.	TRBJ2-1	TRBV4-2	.	CASSQVGSSNEQFF	TGTGCCAGCAGCCAAGTCGGGAGTTCCAATGAGCAGTTCTTC
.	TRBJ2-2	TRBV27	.	CASSLGGGANTGELFF	TGTGCCAGCAGTTTAGGGGGGGGCGCGAACACCGGGGAGCTGTTTTTT
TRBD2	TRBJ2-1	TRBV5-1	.	CASSLDGGSSDEQFF	TGCGCCAGCAGCTTGGATGGCGGGAGCTCGGATGAGCAGTTCTTC
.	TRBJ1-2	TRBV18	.	CASSPPVRGGYTF	TGTGCCAGCTCACCACCGGTAAGAGGAGGCTACACCTTC
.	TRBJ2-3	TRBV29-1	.	CSVGTDTDTQYF	TGCAGCGTTGGGACAGACACAGATACGCAGTATTTT
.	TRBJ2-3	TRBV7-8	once	CASSLTGYSTDTQYF	TGTGCCAGCAGCCTTACGGGATATAGCACAGATACGCAGTATTTT
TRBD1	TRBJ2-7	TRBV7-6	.	CASSLAPTGTGGVEQYF	TGTGCCAGCAGCTTAGCCCCTACCGGGACAGGGGGCGTCGAGCAGTACTTC
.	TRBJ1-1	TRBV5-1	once	CASSFTQNTEAFF	TGCGCCAGCAGCTTCACACAGAACACTGAAGCTTTCTTT
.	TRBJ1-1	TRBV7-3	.	CASSQGLGTEAFF	TGTGCCAGCAGCCAGGGGTTGGGCACTGAAGCTTTCTTT
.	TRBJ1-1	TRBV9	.	CASSGSSRVNTEAFF	TGTGCCAGCAGCGGAAGCTCACGGGTGAACACTGAAGCTTTCTTT
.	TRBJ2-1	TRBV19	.	CASSLRDIRFNEQFF	TGTGCCAGTTCCCTCCGGGACATAAGATTCAATGAGCAGTTCTTC
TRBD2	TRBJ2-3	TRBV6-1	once	CASSEATRGGDTQYF	TGTGCCAGCAGTGAAGCGACGCGGGGGGGAGATACGCAGTATTTT